The 10 T cell receptor beta chains in this list originate from one sample, sequenced in a study of graft-versus-host responses after intestinal transplantation (dated by TCRdb to the early 2020s). Sample time point, as interpreted from the label and publication: cells obtained before transplantation from donor or recipient. No antigens are known for them. The receptor library was made with the immunoSEQ multiplex PCR assay. Entries here come from immuneACCESS through TCRdb and include only in-frame sequences with V and J called. Some clones fail to appear in such tables; in the studies checked, an unresolved V gene covers under half of the shortfall, and the cause of the remainder is unknown. The sample table lists tens of thousands of clones, roughly 91% of them with a count of one. The top ten clonotypes cover 0.1% of the sample. This sample comprised unstimulated CD4+ T cells sorted from spleen or lymph node cells, obtained before intestinal transplant. These receptors came from a human donor who received an intestinal transplant.

This chain uses TRBV18 with TRBJ2-7, with 9 bases identical to TRBD1. Trimming cost V 4 bases and J 2 bases; bases outside gene matches: 3. Germline loops: CDR1 KGHSH, CDR2 LQKENI. This CDR3 comprises 14 residues. CDR3 sequence: CASSRDRAPYEQYF. The DNA of the CDR3 is TGTGCCAGCTCACGGGACAGGGCCCCCTACGAGCAGTACTTC. Full variable domain (outside the CDR3, taken from reference TRBV18 and TRBJ2-7): NAGVMQNPRHLVRRRGQEARLRCSPMKGHSHVYWYRQLPEEGLKFMVYLQKENIIDESGMPKERFSAEFPKEGPSILRIQQVVRGDSAAYFCASSRDRAPYEQYFGPGTRLTVT.

J is TRBJ1-4 and V is TRBV29-1; 7 bases match TRBD1. This CDR3 has 13 amino acids. Trimming cost V 6 bases and J 8 bases; bases outside gene matches: 9. Per germline, CDR1 SQVTM and CDR2 ANQGSEA. The CDR3 DNA is TGCAGCGTAGAGGGGGCGGAGGACGAAAAACTGTTTTTT. Translation gives CSVEGAEDEKLFF.

The rearrangement links TRBV14 to TRBJ2-7; 10 positions agree with TRBD1. The ends lost 1 base at V and 3 bases at J; junction bases unmatched: 3. This CDR3 spans 15 amino acids. Per the germline V gene, CDR1 is SGHDN and CDR2 is FVKESK. This CDR3 reads CASSQVRDRGYEQYF. The CDR3 DNA is TGTGCCAGCAGCCAAGTCCGGGACAGGGGCTACGAGCAGTACTTC.

This clone turned up a few times. J is TRBJ1-2 and V is TRBV5-6; 10 bases are a match to TRBD1. This CDR3 is built from 13 residues. Germline V CDR1 and CDR2: SGHDT, YYEEEE. The V gene end was trimmed by 4 bases and the J gene end by 8 bases; junction bases not matched to a gene: 5. The CDR3 region is CASSPGQGRGYTF. Here the CDR3 DNA reads TGTGCCAGCAGCCCGGGACAGGGGAGAGGCTACACCTTC.

The V call is TRBV2, the J call TRBJ1-1; D is uncertain. Germline CDR1 and CDR2: SNHLY and FYNNEI. The V gene lost 6 bases and the J gene lost 4 bases, with 18 bases spanning the gap. The CDR3 extends over 15 amino acids. The CDR3 sequence: CASRPWREAGTEAFF. For the CDR3, the DNA is TGTGCCAGCAGACCCTGGCGGGAGGCCGGCACTGAAGCTTTCTTT.

The chain employs TRBV7-6 and TRBJ2-5; D is uncertain. CDR1 is SGHVS and CDR2 is FNYEAQ in the germline V gene. Trimming shortened V by 1 base and J by 3 bases, and 12 bases separated the two germline ends. CDR3 length: 15 amino acids. In nucleotides, the CDR3 is TGTGCCAGCAGCTTAGTAGGCGGCCCTAAAGAGACCCAGTACTTC. This sequence encodes CASSLVGGPKETQYF. The full variable domain, rest sourced from reference TRBV7-6 and TRBJ2-5, is GAGVSQSPRYKVTKRGQDVALRCDPISGHVSLYWYRQALGQGPEFLTYFNYEAQQDKSGLPNDRFSAERPEGSISTLTIQRTEQRDSAMYRCASSLVGGPKETQYFGPGTRLLVL.

V is TRBV10-1 and J is TRBJ1-6, with 7 positions matching TRBD1. This CDR3 region has 13 residues. From germline, CDR1 is WNHNN and CDR2 SYGVQD (reference sequence). V lost 4 bases, J lost 10 bases, and 4 bases stayed unmatched. This chain's CDR3 is CASSARTGSPLHF. The CDR3 nucleotides read TGCGCCAGCAGTGCTCGGACAGGCTCACCCCTCCACTTT.

This clone was seen once. V usage is TRBV10-1 and J usage is TRBJ2-7; TRBD2 might be the D (6 bases). V lost 5 bases to trimming and J lost 5 bases, with 13 bases between them. This CDR3 is built from 13 residues. Germline V lookup: CDR1 WNHNN, CDR2 SYGVQD (reference sequence). The CDR3 sequence: CASSRGNLDEQYF. The CDR3 coding sequence is TGCGCCAGCAGTCGGGGGAATTTGGACGAGCAGTACTTC.

The chain has TRBV7-2 and TRBJ1-1, with D tentatively TRBD1 (5 bases). Germline V gives CDR1 SGHTA, CDR2 FQGNSA. Trimming stripped 0 bases from V and 4 bases from J, with 9 bases between. The CDR3 length is 14 residues. This chain's CDR3 is CASSLAGGGTEAFF. DNA of the CDR3: TGTGCCAGCAGCTTAGCCGGGGGGGGCACTGAAGCTTTCTTT. The whole variable domain, filled in from reference TRBV7-2 and TRBJ1-1, reads GAGVSQSPSNKVTEKGKDVELRCDPISGHTALYWYRQSLGQGLEFLIYFQGNSAPDKSGLPSDRFSAERTGGSVSTLTIQRTQQEDSAVYLCASSLAGGGTEAFFGQGTRLTVV.

This clone occurred a few times. The chain joins TRBV2 to TRBJ1-1; 11 positions agree with TRBD1. CDR1 and CDR2 from the germline V gene are SNHLY and FYNNEI. This CDR3 spans 15 amino acids. J gave up 4 bases and V 6 bases, and 7 bases lay outside the gene matches. The CDR3 reads CASRPGQGGFTEAFF. The CDR3 nucleotides read TGTGCCAGCAGGCCGGGACAGGGGGGTTTCACTGAAGCTTTCTTT.